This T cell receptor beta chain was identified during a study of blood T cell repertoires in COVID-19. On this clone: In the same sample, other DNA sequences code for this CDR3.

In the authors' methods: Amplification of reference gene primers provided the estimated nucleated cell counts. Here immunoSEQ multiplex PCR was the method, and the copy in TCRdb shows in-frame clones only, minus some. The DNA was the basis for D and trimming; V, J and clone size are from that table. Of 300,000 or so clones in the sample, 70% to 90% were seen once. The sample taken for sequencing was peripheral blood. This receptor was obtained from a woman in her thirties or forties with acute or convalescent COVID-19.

CDR3 coding DNA: TGTGCCAGCAGCTTTCTAGCGGGGGGTTACAATGAGCAGTTCTTC. The encoded protein is CASSFLAGGYNEQFF. The V call is TRBV11-2, the J call TRBJ2-1; TRBD2 agrees at 11 bases. Germline loops: CDR1 SGHAT, CDR2 FQNNGV. The CDR3 has 15 residues. The V and J ends lost 3 bases and 4 bases, in that order; junction bases with no gene match: 2.